This T cell receptor (beta chain) was sequenced for a study of blood T cell repertoires in COVID-19. CDR3 length: 15 residues. With 4 bases removed from V and 4 bases from J, the gap between germline ends came to 16 bases. Germline lookup yields CDR1 SGHAT and CDR2 FQDESV (reference sequence). Original methodology: Researchers report that nucleated cell counts were estimated from reference gene primer amplification. This table comes from immunoSEQ multiplex PCR, and its TCRdb copy is limited to in-frame clones, with some not included. The DNA gave D and trimming, while V, J and clone size come from that table. The sample has 40,000 to 45,000 clones, nearly 70% seen once.

The V and J genes are TRBV11-1 and TRBJ1-1; the D gene is possibly TRBD1 (6 bases). This receptor was identified in a man at least 80 years old with acute or convalescent COVID-19. Material: peripheral blood. The CDR3 region is CASSSATGMGTEAFF. The CDR3 coding sequence is TGTGCCAGCAGCTCGGCCACAGGGATGGGCACTGAAGCTTTCTTT.